What follows are 20 T cell receptor beta chains derived from one specimen sequenced in a study of blood T cell repertoires in COVID-19 (TCRdb year 2020). Libraries came from the immunoSEQ multiplex PCR assay. TCRdb provides this immuneACCESS table in a form limited to in-frame rearrangements. Some clones are lacking; in checked studies, under half of them reflect an unresolved V gene, and why the rest are absent is not known. This sample lists nearly 70,000 clones; roughly 90% were detected once. The leading ten clones occupy roughly 7.3% of the sample. Sequencing was done on a sample of peripheral blood. These receptors were obtained from a man aged 40-49 years with COVID-19, enrolled during active disease.

The chain links TRBV6-2 or TRBV6-3 to TRBJ2-5; 9 positions agree with TRBD1. V lost 6 bases, J lost 0 bases, and 8 bases stayed unmatched. The CDR3 consists of 16 residues. Looked up from germline, CDR1 is MNHEY and CDR2 is SVGEGT. DNA for the CDR3: TGTGCCAGCAGCCCAGGGACAGGGCTAAACCAAGAGACCCAGTACTTC. Translated: CASSPGTGLNQETQYF.

This clone has a handful of counts. The chain has TRBV18 and TRBJ2-7; 9 bases fit TRBD1. Germline lookup yields CDR1 KGHSH and CDR2 LQKENI. The CDR3 sequence is 15 residues long. The J segment lost 3 bases and the V segment lost 0 bases, leaving 3 bases of the junction unmatched. The CDR3 loop is CASSPPGQGRYEQYF. The CDR3 region has the DNA TGTGCCAGCTCACCACCGGGACAGGGACGCTACGAGCAGTACTTC.

This clone showed up just once. The rearrangement uses TRBV4-1 and TRBJ2-2; 15 bases line up with TRBD2. The V gene's germline CDR1 is MGHRA and CDR2 YSYEKL. Trimming at V came to 1 base and at J to 5 bases, leaving 2 bases not matched to a gene. The CDR3 has 17 amino acids. The CDR3 bases are TGCGCCAGCAGCCAAGGGACTAGCGGGGGGGAAACCGGGGAGCTGTTTTTT. Translating gives CASSQGTSGGETGELFF.

The chain combines TRBV4-1 with TRBJ1-4, with D maybe TRBD1 (5 bases). The CDR3 extends over 14 amino acids. Looked up from germline, CDR1 is MGHRA and CDR2 is YSYEKL. Trimming cost V 1 base and J 7 bases, with 10 bases left between them. The CDR3 region is CASSQGGGGEKLFF. In nucleotides, the CDR3 is TGCGCCAGCAGCCAAGGGGGGGGTGGTGAAAAACTGTTTTTT.

The chain links TRBV5-4 to TRBJ2-3; 7 nucleotides agree with TRBD1. This CDR3 comprises 14 residues. Losses at the gene ends were 5 bases for V and 1 base for J; bases not matched to a gene: 4. The germline V gene encodes CDR1 SGHNT and CDR2 YYREEE (reference sequence). Here the CDR3 reads CASSPGQGTDTQYF. For the CDR3, the DNA is TGTGCCAGCAGTCCCGGACAGGGCACAGATACGCAGTATTTT.

The V and J genes are TRBV7-9 and TRBJ2-5; TRBD2 matches at 7 bases. J lost 5 bases, V lost 1 base, and 1 base had no gene match. The CDR3 spans 13 residues. From germline, CDR1 is SEHNR and CDR2 FQNEAQ (reference sequence). CDR3 region: CASSLGLAETQYF. In DNA form, the CDR3 reads TGTGCCAGCAGCTTAGGACTAGCTGAGACCCAGTACTTC.

V usage is TRBV5-1 and J usage is TRBJ1-6, with a tentative D call TRBD1 (5 bases). This CDR3 spans 13 amino acids. Trimming removed 0 bases at V and 14 bases at J, with 12 bases between. Germline V gives CDR1 SGHRS, CDR2 YFSETQ. CDR3 region: CASSLGQSAALHF. The CDR3 DNA reads TGCGCCAGCAGCTTGGGACAGTCCGCGGCCCTCCACTTT.

The V and J genes are TRBV30 and TRBJ2-7, with TRBD1 as a possible D gene (7 bases). Trimming pared 0 bases from V and 3 bases from J, leaving 12 bases between. Germline assignment: CDR1 GTSNPN and CDR2 SVGIG (reference sequence). CDR3 length: 14 residues. CDR3: CAWSVGGTVYEQYF. CDR3 coding DNA: TGTGCCTGGAGTGTAGGCGGGACAGTCTACGAGCAGTACTTC. Full variable domain (rest looked up from reference TRBV30 and TRBJ2-7): SQTIHQWPATLVQPVGSPLSLECTVEGTSNPNLYWYRQAAGRGLQLLFYSVGIGQISSEVPQNLSASRPQDRQFILSSKKLLLSDSGFYLCAWSVGGTVYEQYFGPGTRLTVT.

This chain uses TRBV6-2 or TRBV6-3 with TRBJ1-4; unclear D gene. Germline V gives CDR1 MNHEY, CDR2 SVGEGT. Between the trimmed V and J ends, which lost 4 bases and 7 bases, there was a span of 13 bases. The length of the CDR3 is 14 residues. The CDR3, as DNA: TGTGCCAGCAGTTCCGCGGGGTGGACTGAAAAACTGTTTTTT. As protein: CASSSAGWTEKLFF.

The rearrangement uses TRBV13 and TRBJ1-4; D is unclear. The ends were cut back, 0 bases at V and 7 bases at J, with 12 bases in the middle. The CDR3 is 15 amino acids. Germline values: CDR1 PRHDT, CDR2 FYEKMQ (reference sequence). The CDR3 nucleotides are TGTGCCAGCAGCTTAGGGGGTCGGCGGCTTGAAAAACTGTTTTTT. As protein: CASSLGGRRLEKLFF. Combining the CDR3 with reference TRBV13 and TRBJ1-4 gives the whole variable domain AAGVIQSPRHLIKEKRETATLKCYPIPRHDTVYWYQQGPGQDPQFLISFYEKMQSDKGSIPDRFSAQQFSDYHSELNMSSLELGDSALYFCASSLGGRRLEKLFFGSGTQLSVL.

V is TRBV7-9 and J is TRBJ1-1, with 8 nucleotides matching TRBD1. Germline V CDR1 and CDR2: SEHNR, FQNEAQ (reference sequence). CDR3 length: 14 residues. The trim removed 3 bases at V and 7 bases at J, leaving 7 bases unmatched. The CDR3 nucleotides are TGTGCCAGCAGCTTTCCGGACAGGGCCGGTGAAGCTTTCTTT. It is translated as CASSFPDRAGEAFF.

J is TRBJ2-2 and V is TRBV28; D is possibly TRBD1 (5 bases). V gave up 5 bases and J gave up 5 bases, with 6 bases separating them. This CDR3 has 12 amino acids. The germline CDR1 and CDR2 sequences are MDHEN and SYDVKM. For the CDR3, the DNA is TGTGCCAGCAGTAGGGGAACCGGGGAGCTGTTTTTT. Protein sequence: CASSRGTGELFF.

In regard to this clone: Distinct nucleotide sequences in the sample also encode this CDR3. The chain has TRBV9 and TRBJ2-3; D remains unclear. With 0 bases removed from V and 2 bases from J, the gap between germline ends came to 4 bases. Germline V CDR1 and CDR2: SGDLS, YYNGEE. The CDR3 has 13 residues. The CDR3, as DNA: TGTGCCAGCAGCGTAGGAGTCACAGATACGCAGTATTTT. As protein: CASSVGVTDTQYF.

The V call is TRBV5-1, the J call TRBJ2-4; D ambiguous. Germline V gene sequence: CDR1 SGHRS, CDR2 YFSETQ. This CDR3 comprises 15 residues. Deletions cut 0 bases from V and 5 bases from J, with 12 bases between. The CDR3 DNA sequence: TGCGCCAGCAGCTTGGGGGCTACTCCTCAAAACATTCAGTACTTC. Amino acid sequence: CASSLGATPQNIQYF.

The chain employs TRBV3-1 (or the pseudogene TRBV3-2) and TRBJ1-2, with 8 bases aligning to TRBD1. The V gene's germline CDR1 is LGHDT and CDR2 YNNKEL (reference sequence). CDR3 length equals 16 residues. V trimming: 1 base; J trimming: 4 bases; junction bases outside the gene matches: 8. This CDR3 is CASSQARTGRTYGYTF. CDR3 sequence (DNA): TGTGCCAGCAGCCAAGCCCGGACAGGGCGTACCTATGGCTACACCTTC.

J is TRBJ2-7 and V is TRBV27; TRBD1 matches 8 bases. The ends lost 5 bases at V and 4 bases at J; junction bases unmatched: 10. The CDR3 runs to 15 residues. Per the germline V gene, CDR1 is MNHEY and CDR2 is SMNVEV (reference sequence). CDR3 loop: CASSPQGTGVYEQYF. In DNA form, the CDR3 reads TGTGCCAGCAGTCCACAAGGGACAGGTGTTTACGAGCAGTACTTC.

This clone was observed a single time. This chain uses TRBV6-4 with TRBJ2-7; D gene uncertain. The CDR3 is 19 residues long. The V gene lost 0 bases and the J gene lost 0 bases, with 21 bases spanning the gap. Germline CDR1 is MRHNA and CDR2 is SNTAGT. The CDR3, as DNA: TGTGCCAGCAGTGACTCGAATGGATTCCTTGAGGAGATCTCCTACGAGCAGTACTTC. Amino acids: CASSDSNGFLEEISYEQYF.

V gene TRBV5-1 combines with J gene TRBJ2-3, with TRBD2 identical over 10 bases. Germline values: CDR1 SGHRS, CDR2 YFSETQ. This CDR3 is 13 amino acids long. The V and J ends lost 4 bases and 7 bases, in that order; junction bases with no gene match: 3. In DNA form, the CDR3 reads TGCGCCAGCAGCGTTAGCGGGGGGAATACGCAGTATTTT. This encodes CASSVSGGNTQYF. Looking up the rest from reference TRBV5-1 and TRBJ2-3 gives the full variable domain: KAGVTQTPRYLIKTRGQQVTLSCSPISGHRSVSWYQQTPGQGLQFLFEYFSETQRNKGNFPGRFSGRQFSNSRSEMNVSTLELGDSALYLCASSVSGGNTQYFGPGTRLTVL.

This clone was seen just once. This chain links TRBV6-5 with TRBJ1-5; D gene ambiguous. The germline CDR1 and CDR2 sequences are MNHEY and SVGAGI. The CDR3 has 16 residues. V dropped 0 bases and J dropped 4 bases, with 13 bases sitting between them. CDR3 in amino acids: CASSYSSSGKNQPQHF. The CDR3 region has the DNA TGTGCCAGCAGTTACTCGTCAAGCGGAAAAAATCAGCCCCAGCATTTT.

V gene TRBV5-4 combines with J gene TRBJ1-6; D is unclear. Per the germline V gene, CDR1 is SGHNT and CDR2 is YYREEE (reference sequence). The CDR3 runs 14 residues. V lost 5 bases, J lost 7 bases, and 13 bases lay in between. DNA of the CDR3: TGTGCCAGCAGTCGGACCGGAGGGAATTCACCCCTCCACTTT. Residues: CASSRTGGNSPLHF.